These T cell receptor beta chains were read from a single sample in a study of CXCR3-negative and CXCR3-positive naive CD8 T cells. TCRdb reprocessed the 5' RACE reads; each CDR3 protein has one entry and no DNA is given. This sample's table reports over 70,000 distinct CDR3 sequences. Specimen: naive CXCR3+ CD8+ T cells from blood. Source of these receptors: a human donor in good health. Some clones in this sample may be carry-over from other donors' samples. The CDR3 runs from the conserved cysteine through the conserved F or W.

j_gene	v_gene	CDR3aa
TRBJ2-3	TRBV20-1	CSARVSTDTQYF
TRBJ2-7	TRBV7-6	CASAQRDPYEQYF
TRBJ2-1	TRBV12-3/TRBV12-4	CASSPPSGRSYNEQFF
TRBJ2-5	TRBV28	CASIQGARSKETQYF
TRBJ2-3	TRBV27	CASSLYSTSGGPTDTQYF
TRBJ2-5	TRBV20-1	CSARGATGEETQYF
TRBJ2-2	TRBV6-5	CASSRINTGELFF
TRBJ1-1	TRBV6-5	CASSWTLTGNTEAFF
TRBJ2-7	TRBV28	CASSFFGGTSYEQYF
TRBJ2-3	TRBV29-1	CSVEGAVHSTDTQYF
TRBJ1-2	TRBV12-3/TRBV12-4	CASSSGQGGWPHGYTF
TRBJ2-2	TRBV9	CASSPFQSQVYTGELFF
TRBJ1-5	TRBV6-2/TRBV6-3	CASSYSNWGSRPQHF
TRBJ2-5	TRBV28	CASSLWGEETQYF
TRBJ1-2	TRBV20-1	CSASLTRTGRSYGYTF
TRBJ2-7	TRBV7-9	CASSSARLGYEQYF
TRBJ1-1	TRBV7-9	CASSHRVNTEAFF
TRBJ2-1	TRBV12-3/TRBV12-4	CASSLDPGGAYNEQFF
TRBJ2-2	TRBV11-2	CASSYFWRGGVNGELFF
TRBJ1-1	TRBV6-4	CASSDSYRSAEAFF
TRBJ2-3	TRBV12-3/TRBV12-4	CASSHYREEDTQYF
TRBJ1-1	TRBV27	CASSLSRTRSNTEAFF
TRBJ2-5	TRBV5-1	CASSEYPDEDDQYF
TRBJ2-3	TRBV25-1	CASPDRGISDTQYF
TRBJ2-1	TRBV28	CASSLYRRSSYNERFF
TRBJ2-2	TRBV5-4	CASTFGASGELFF
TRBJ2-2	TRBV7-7	CASSLGTNTGELFF
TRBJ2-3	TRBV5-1	CASSHFGDWTDTQYF
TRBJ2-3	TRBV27	CASSPRGQGGGDTQYF
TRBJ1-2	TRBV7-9	CASSLDFQLANYGYTF
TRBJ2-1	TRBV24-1	CATSDPYRGNEQFF
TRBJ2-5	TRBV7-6	CASSSRRDRRQETQYF
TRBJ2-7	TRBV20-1	CSARRPGSYEQYF
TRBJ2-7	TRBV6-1	CASSEDGTGGYEQYF
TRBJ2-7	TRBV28	CASSLRGVAGVRAFEQYF
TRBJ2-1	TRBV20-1	CSARDVASGWNEQFF
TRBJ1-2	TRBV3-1	CASSPERGNYGYTF
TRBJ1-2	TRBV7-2	CASSYDISYGYTF
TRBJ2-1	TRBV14	CASSQDWATEQFF
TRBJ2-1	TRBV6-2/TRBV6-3	CASSYSRKGYNEQFF
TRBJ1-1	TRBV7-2	CASRPPGGTEAFF
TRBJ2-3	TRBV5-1	CASSDGQSGADTQYF